A selection of T cell receptor beta chains follows, all from one sample in a study of blood T cell repertoires in COVID-19. The data were produced by immunoSEQ multiplex PCR, yet TCRdb's version contains in-frame clones alone and is incomplete. The sample yields 27,000 or so clones, roughly nine tenths seen once. Material: peripheral blood. All receptors derive from a human donor with active COVID-19. The donor label of this sample is uncertain. CDR3s include the opening cysteine and the closing phenylalanine or tryptophan. Clone size is shown for a subset of rows, as once, few, many or a class of expanded clone.

j_call clone_size v_call cdr3_aa
TRBJ1-1 once TRBV11-2 CASSLDPFTEAFF
TRBJ2-7 - TRBV7-2 CASSFGGAVQQYF
TRBJ1-1 - TRBV6-5 CASSHIQGNTEAFF
TRBJ1-5 - TRBV3-1/TRBV3-2 CASSQANSNQPQHF
TRBJ2-7 once TRBV5-4 CASSLGSWTGDTYEQYF
TRBJ2-1 - TRBV27 CASSYTGGGYNEQFF
TRBJ1-2 - TRBV6-5 CASSYSVRGGYTF
TRBJ1-6 - TRBV28 CATRVDGSSYNSPLHF
TRBJ1-2 few TRBV7-9 CASSPRTGNGYTF
TRBJ2-3 - TRBV7-9 CASKLAGGSTDTQYF
TRBJ2-4 - TRBV19 CASSQRTGVAKNIQYF
TRBJ1-2 - TRBV7-9 CASSLDTRQGYGYTF
TRBJ2-3 - TRBV7-9 CASSLTGGPGRSTDTQYF
TRBJ2-4 - TRBV19 CASSLQTGKKNIQYF
TRBJ2-3 - TRBV7-8 CASSPRTGADTQYF
TRBJ1-2 - TRBV7-6 CASSLGAQQGNYGYTF
TRBJ1-2 - TRBV6-2/TRBV6-3 CASSNRGFIHGYTF
TRBJ2-2 - TRBV5-4 CASSLFGGDTGELFF
TRBJ1-2 - TRBV11-2 CASRSTPQGPGTF
TRBJ2-3 - TRBV4-1 CASSPFLTSGLSADTQYF
TRBJ1-6 - TRBV19 CASSRQGNSPLHF
TRBJ2-7 few TRBV4-1 CASSQSDHYEQYF
TRBJ1-2 once TRBV4-2 CASSQAGSNYGYTF
TRBJ2-7 - TRBV6-5 CASSWDSASYEQYF
TRBJ1-6 - TRBV9 CASSVEGTVGLPLHF
TRBJ2-7 - TRBV5-4 CASSLSLDSSYEQYF
TRBJ1-3 - TRBV9 CASSVGQPYSGNTIYF
TRBJ1-5 - TRBV4-3 CASSQDMSGNQPQHF
TRBJ1-3 - TRBV6-5 CASSRGVPGNTIYF
TRBJ2-2 - TRBV19 CASSATIAGGPQGELFF
TRBJ1-1 - TRBV30 CAWSPLGGTSGTEAFF
TRBJ1-1 - TRBV2 CASIVTSFNTEAFF
TRBJ2-1 - TRBV7-9 CASSPGDGLNEQFF
TRBJ1-4 - TRBV27 CASSLSESREKLFF
TRBJ1-5 - TRBV19 CATHPPSGTGDQPQHF
TRBJ2-7 once TRBV9 CASSPQISSGSYEQYF
TRBJ1-3 - TRBV6-2/TRBV6-3 CASSYRRRGPPGTGNTIYF
TRBJ2-3 - TRBV5-5 CASSLAGLAGADTQYF
TRBJ1-6 - TRBV27 CASSYRAGGSYNSPLHF
TRBJ1-6 - TRBV9 CASSVTATSPLHF
TRBJ1-2 - TRBV27 CASSLSPSGVDGYTF
TRBJ1-1 - TRBV3-1/TRBV3-2 CASSQGANTEAFF
TRBJ2-5 - TRBV13 CASSSPTQGQETQYF